Below, 3 T cell receptor beta chains from the same sample are listed, as sequenced in a study of blood T cell repertoires in COVID-19. Clones were sequenced by immunoSEQ multiplex PCR, and TCRdb holds only the in-frame ones, with some missing. Here the sample spans about 380,000 clones, around nine tenths being singletons. Sequencing used PBMCs or T cells enriched from blood (not recorded which). The receptors derive from a woman aged 18-30 years who had recovered from COVID-19.

This clone was counted only a few times. The V and J genes are TRBV15 and TRBJ1-2; D gene uncertain. The CDR3 length is 14 residues. Germline CDR1 reads LNHNV; CDR2 reads YYDKDF (reference sequence). Deletions cut 4 bases from V and 0 bases from J, with 9 bases between. CDR3 nucleotides: TGTGCCACCAGCACGATTTCAGCTAACTATGGCTACACCTTC. Translating gives CATSTISANYGYTF.

The J gene is TRBJ2-7, the V gene TRBV2, with D tentatively TRBD2 (6 bases). The germline V gene encodes CDR1 SNHLY and CDR2 FYNNEI. Trimming removed 5 bases from V and 2 bases from J, with 13 bases in between. CDR3 length: 14 residues. The CDR3 spells CASSSGDFPYEQYF. The CDR3 nucleotides read TGTGCCAGCAGTTCGGGGGACTTCCCCTACGAGCAGTACTTC. Full variable domain (outside the CDR3, taken from reference TRBV2 and TRBJ2-7): EPEVTQTPSHQVTQMGQEVILRCVPISNHLYFYWYRQILGQKVEFLVSFYNNEISEKSEIFDDQFSVERPDGSNFTLKIRSTKLEDSAMYFCASSSGDFPYEQYFGPGTRLTVT.

The gene calls are TRBV5-1 and TRBJ2-1, with D unclear. V was trimmed by 0 bases and J by 6 bases, leaving 16 bases between them. The CDR3 contains 16 residues. Germline CDR1 reads SGHRS; CDR2 reads YFSETQ. CDR3 protein: CASSLVPLGLGNEQFF. The CDR3 DNA reads TGCGCCAGCAGCTTGGTGCCCCTAGGATTAGGCAATGAGCAGTTCTTC.